This TCR beta chain was sequenced for a study of CD8 T cells in ankylosing spondylitis. Study-wide results and limits: Clones that were linked to disease were CD8+ and were relatively rare in peripheral blood. In ankylosing spondylitis blood, a motif of fewer than 10 highly homologous TCR beta variants appeared characteristic.

For this clonotype: Its antigen is undetermined.

For TCR beta, libraries came from quantitative 5'-RACE with molecular barcodes. TCRdb processed the 5' RACE reads anew with MiXCR; each CDR3 protein has one entry. The table lists hundreds of thousands of distinct CDR3 sequences, about a sixth of them singletons. With 0 bases removed from V and 2 bases from J, the gap between germline ends came to 9 bases. The CDR3 totals 15 residues. CDR1 and CDR2 (germline): MGHRA, YSYEKL. Material for sequencing was blood, either unsorted or a sorted T cell fraction (not recorded which). The J gene is TRBJ2-3, the V gene TRBV4-1; the D is unclear. This sequence was found in a male donor with ankylosing spondylitis. The CDR3 loop is CASSQDFQTTDTQYF. Here the CDR3 DNA reads TGCGCCAGCAGCCAAGATTTTCAGACCACAGATACGCAGTATTTT.